Presented here are 29 T cell receptor beta chains from one specimen sequenced in a study of blood T cell repertoires in COVID-19. Libraries were prepared by immunoSEQ multiplex PCR; TCRdb keeps only in-frame clonotypes and omits some of them. The sample has around 400,000 clones, more than 70% seen once. The sequenced sample was peripheral blood. These TCRs come from a woman in her twenties or thirties with COVID-19, enrolled during active disease.

The chain combines TRBV4-1 with TRBJ1-1; no clear D gene. This CDR3 comprises 15 residues. CDR1 and CDR2 from the germline V gene are MGHRA and YSYEKL. Trimming cost V 1 base and J 0 bases, with 9 bases left between them. The CDR3 loop reads CASSQGGSVNTEAFF. The CDR3 DNA reads TGCGCCAGCAGCCAAGGAGGCAGCGTGAACACTGAAGCTTTCTTT.

The J gene is TRBJ1-2, the V gene TRBV5-6; 7 positions agree with TRBD1. The CDR3 totals 17 residues. The V and J ends lost 4 bases and 8 bases, in that order; junction bases with no gene match: 20. From germline, CDR1 is SGHDT and CDR2 YYEEEE. The CDR3 DNA is TGTGCCAGCAGCCCCAAATCGGGACAGTCAGTTTCGCGGGGCTACACCTTC. Translated, it gives CASSPKSGQSVSRGYTF.

The DNA for the CDR3 is TGTGCCAGCCACCCCGACAGGGCTGGGGCCAACGTCCTGACTTTC. Translation gives CASHPDRAGANVLTF. V is TRBV2 and J is TRBJ2-6; 7 bases are shared with TRBD1. V lost 8 bases and J lost 2; bases outside the gene matches: 6. Per germline, CDR1 SNHLY and CDR2 FYNNEI. This CDR3 has 15 residues. The full variable domain, with the rest looked up from reference TRBV2 and TRBJ2-6, is EPEVTQTPSHQVTQMGQEVILRCVPISNHLYFYWYRQILGQKVEFLVSFYNNEISEKSEIFDDQFSVERPDGSNFTLKIRSTKLEDSAMYFCASHPDRAGANVLTFGAGSRLTVL.

The V and J genes are TRBV5-1 and TRBJ2-1, with D maybe TRBD2 (5 bases). The CDR3 loop spans 15 amino acids. Trimming cost V 0 bases and J 10 bases, with 17 bases left between them. Germline assignment: CDR1 SGHRS and CDR2 YFSETQ. The DNA of the CDR3 is TGCGCCAGCAGCTTGGAGCGGAGACCCGGGGAGGAGCAGTTCTTC. Its translation is CASSLERRPGEEQFF.

V gene TRBV2 combines with J gene TRBJ1-3; D might be TRBD1 (6 bases). The germline gives CDR1 SNHLY, CDR2 FYNNEI. This CDR3 spans 15 amino acids. Trimming removed 6 bases at V and 0 bases at J, with 12 bases between. The CDR3 sequence: CASRVTGLSGNTIYF. The CDR3 bases are TGTGCCAGCAGGGTGACAGGCCTCTCTGGAAACACCATATATTTT.

The J gene is TRBJ2-7, the V gene TRBV10-2; no firm D call. CDR1 WSHSY and CDR2 SAAADI come from the germline V gene. This CDR3 region has 12 residues. The V gene lost 5 bases and the J gene lost 6 bases, with 11 bases spanning the gap. Here the CDR3 DNA reads TGCGCCAGCAGTACCTCGAGTGGCGAGCAGTACTTC. This encodes CASSTSSGEQYF.

CDR3 region: CASSQFGGSGDTQYF. For the CDR3, the DNA is TGCGCCAGCAGCCAGTTCGGCGGGAGTGGAGATACGCAGTATTTT. The V gene is TRBV5-1, the J gene TRBJ2-3; 7 positions agree with TRBD2. The V and J ends lost 4 bases and 5 bases, in that order; junction bases with no gene match: 10. Per germline, CDR1 SGHRS and CDR2 YFSETQ. The CDR3 loop spans 15 amino acids. The full variable domain, its missing parts supplied by reference TRBV5-1 and TRBJ2-3, is KAGVTQTPRYLIKTRGQQVTLSCSPISGHRSVSWYQQTPGQGLQFLFEYFSETQRNKGNFPGRFSGRQFSNSRSEMNVSTLELGDSALYLCASSQFGGSGDTQYFGPGTRLTVL.

This clone occurred many times. Other DNA variants within this sample encode the same CDR3. The rearrangement uses TRBV6-4 and TRBJ1-6, with 10 bases that match TRBD1. V shed 0 bases and J 7 bases; nucleotides not matched to a gene: 0. The CDR3 totals 15 residues. Germline V CDR1 and CDR2: MRHNA, SNTAGT. CDR3 protein: CASSDSTGGNSPLHF. The CDR3 nucleotides read TGTGCCAGCAGTGACTCGACAGGGGGCAATTCACCCCTCCACTTT.

The chain couples TRBV6-5 to TRBJ2-7; 12 nucleotides line up with TRBD2. Germline CDR1 reads MNHEY; CDR2 reads SVGAGI. With V trimmed by 7 bases and J by 3 bases, 7 bases remained unmatched. There are 15 residues in the CDR3. CDR3 DNA sequence: TGTGCCAGCATCCGGACTAGCGGGATCAACTACGAGCAGTACTTC. Protein product: CASIRTSGINYEQYF.

The V gene is TRBV5-1, the J gene TRBJ2-1; 8 bases fit TRBD2. Germline loops: CDR1 SGHRS, CDR2 YFSETQ. V dropped 2 bases and J dropped 4; count of bases not matched to a gene: 5. The CDR3 consists of 15 residues. The DNA for the CDR3 is TGCGCCAGCAGCTTCGCGGGGGGTAATTACAATGAGCAGTTCTTC. Its protein is CASSFAGGNYNEQFF.

This sequence joins TRBV28 and TRBJ2-7, with a tentative D call TRBD2 (6 bases). V was shortened by 7 bases and J by 3 bases, with 19 bases between the two germline ends. The CDR3 runs 15 residues. The germline V gene has CDR1 MDHEN and CDR2 SYDVKM. DNA for the CDR3: TGTGCCAGCACCCGGGGAGGACTAAGTAGCTACGAGCAGTACTTC. Its translation: CASTRGGLSSYEQYF.

This sequence joins TRBV27 and TRBJ2-1; 11 bases are shared with TRBD2. The CDR3 extends over 14 amino acids. Germline V CDR1 and CDR2: MNHEY, SMNVEV (reference sequence). Trimming cost V 3 bases and J 10 bases; bases outside gene matches: 5. The CDR3 region has the DNA TGTGCCAGCAGTTTTGAGACTAGCGGGACAGAGCAGTTCTTC. Its protein is CASSFETSGTEQFF.

This clone was seen a single time. The chain has TRBV14 and TRBJ1-5; possibly TRBD1 for D (5 bases). Germline lookup yields CDR1 SGHDN and CDR2 FVKESK. The CDR3 loop spans 15 amino acids. V gave up 1 base and J gave up 4 bases, with 11 bases separating them. Written as DNA, the CDR3 is TGTGCCAGCAGCCAAGGGGGGGAGCTTAATCAGCCCCAGCATTTT. This sequence encodes CASSQGGELNQPQHF.

V gene TRBV5-1 combines with J gene TRBJ2-7; D may be TRBD2 (5 bases). Germline CDR1 and CDR2: SGHRS and YFSETQ. V was pared by 1 base and J by 3 bases, with 11 bases between. The CDR3 loop spans 14 amino acids. The CDR3 reads CASSLSSSNYEQYF. CDR3 DNA sequence: TGCGCCAGCAGCTTGTCTAGCAGCAACTACGAGCAGTACTTC.

The chain uses TRBV19 and TRBJ2-2, with 7 bases lining up with TRBD2. From germline, CDR1 is LNHDA and CDR2 SQIVND (reference sequence). J gave up 3 bases and V 4 bases, and 2 bases lay outside the gene matches. This CDR3 region has 14 residues. The CDR3 protein is CASSSGRHTGELFF. CDR3 nucleotide sequence: TGTGCCAGTAGTAGCGGGAGACACACCGGGGAGCTGTTTTTT.

This clone was counted only a few times. Here the CDR3 DNA reads TGTGCCACCAGCACAGGACTAGCGGGAGCCTACGAGCAGTACTTC. Translation gives CATSTGLAGAYEQYF. The chain recombines TRBV15 with TRBJ2-7; 13 bases match TRBD2. There are 15 residues in the CDR3. With V trimmed by 4 bases and J by 2 bases, 2 bases remained unmatched. Germline CDR1 LNHNV, CDR2 YYDKDF (reference sequence). Full variable domain (remainder filled in from reference TRBV15 and TRBJ2-7): DAMVIQNPRYQVTQFGKPVTLSCSQTLNHNVMYWYQQKSSQAPKLLFHYYDKDFNNEADTPDNFQSRRPNTSFCFLDIRSPGLGDTAMYLCATSTGLAGAYEQYFGPGTRLTVT.

Only one count was recorded for this clone. The chain recombines TRBV5-1 with TRBJ2-7; 11 bases line up with TRBD1. CDR3 length: 15 amino acids. V gave up 4 bases and J gave up 2 bases; unmatched junction bases: 5. Germline V gene lookup returns CDR1 SGHRS and CDR2 YFSETQ. CDR3 sequence reads: CASSPGQGVAYEQYF. CDR3 DNA: TGCGCCAGCAGCCCGGGACAGGGGGTCGCCTACGAGCAGTACTTC.

This clone turned up a few times. J is TRBJ1-2 and V is TRBV2, with D possibly matching TRBD1 (5 bases). The CDR3 is 12 amino acids. Germline values: CDR1 SNHLY, CDR2 FYNNEI. V was clipped by 7 bases and J by 10 bases, with 16 bases between them. The CDR3 here is CASTPTVSFYTF. CDR3 nucleotide sequence: TGTGCCAGCACTCCGACAGTCTCCTTCTACACCTTC.

The chain links TRBV5-4 to TRBJ1-2; D not certain. The germline V gene encodes CDR1 SGHNT and CDR2 YYREEE (reference sequence). Trimming shortened V by 0 bases and J by 8 bases, and 14 bases separated the two germline ends. CDR3 size: 14 residues. The CDR3: CASSLGDEGGGYTF. In DNA, the CDR3 is TGTGCCAGCAGCTTGGGCGACGAGGGAGGAGGCTACACCTTC.

This sequence joins TRBV25-1 and TRBJ1-5; D is unresolved. The CDR3 extends over 12 amino acids. The V gene's germline CDR1 is MGHDK and CDR2 SYGVNS. V lost 6 bases to trimming and J lost 4 bases, with 7 bases between them. CDR3 DNA: TGTGCCAGCAGCCGGGGAAATCAGCCCCAGCATTTT. Its translation: CASSRGNQPQHF.

The chain employs TRBV5-1 and TRBJ1-4; a possible D gene is TRBD1 (5 bases). In germline, CDR1 is SGHRS, CDR2 YFSETQ. The V end lost 0 bases, the J end lost 6 bases, and 12 bases lay between the germline ends. This CDR3 is built from 15 residues. CDR3 nucleotide sequence: TGCGCCAGCAGCTTGGCCGGCAGGGCAGATGAAAAACTGTTTTTT. Its translation: CASSLAGRADEKLFF.

This chain joins TRBV19 and TRBJ2-3, with TRBD2 matching 11 bases. CDR1 and CDR2 (germline): LNHDA, SQIVND (reference sequence). V was pared by 5 bases and J by 4 bases, with 2 bases of the junction left unmatched. This CDR3 has 14 amino acids. CDR3: CASSVTSGADTQYF. Written as DNA, the CDR3 is TGTGCCAGTAGTGTGACTAGCGGGGCAGATACGCAGTATTTT.

V usage is TRBV7-2 and J usage is TRBJ2-7; perhaps TRBD2 as D (5 bases). Trimming stripped 5 bases from V and 2 bases from J, with 10 bases between. CDR3 length: 13 amino acids. Germline V lookup: CDR1 SGHTA, CDR2 FQGNSA. The CDR3 region is CASSTGRAYEQYF. The CDR3 DNA reads as TGTGCCAGCAGCACGGGGAGAGCCTACGAGCAGTACTTC.

CDR3 loop: CASSEVRETQYF. In DNA, the CDR3 is TGTGCCAGCAGTGAAGTCAGGGAGACCCAGTACTTC. This chain joins TRBV2 and TRBJ2-5; D not certain. Germline lookup yields CDR1 SNHLY and CDR2 FYNNEI. V was pared by 1 base and J by 5 bases, with 5 bases between. CDR3 length equals 12 residues.

The chain joins TRBV29-1 to TRBJ1-5, with 7 bases matching TRBD1. V trimming: 6 bases; J trimming: 3 bases; junction bases outside the gene matches: 5. Germline V gene sequence: CDR1 SQVTM, CDR2 ANQGSEA. There are 13 residues in the CDR3. The CDR3 sequence: CSVGDSYNQPQHF. For the CDR3, the DNA is TGCAGCGTGGGGGACAGCTACAATCAGCCCCAGCATTTT.

This chain uses TRBV28 with TRBJ2-2, with 10 bases that match TRBD1. Germline CDR1 reads MDHEN; CDR2 reads SYDVKM. Trimming cost V 5 bases and J 5 bases; bases outside gene matches: 8. This CDR3 has 16 residues. The chain's CDR3 is CASSRPGQGVTGELFF. CDR3 nucleotide sequence: TGTGCCAGCAGTCGGCCAGGACAGGGGGTTACCGGGGAGCTGTTTTTT.

The chain carries TRBV27 and TRBJ2-6; TRBD1 aligns across 7 bases. Germline CDR1 MNHEY, CDR2 SMNVEV (reference sequence). V shed 6 bases and J 0 bases; nucleotides not matched to a gene: 5. This CDR3 has 16 residues. The CDR3, as DNA: TGTGCCAGCAGCGGGACAGTGCACTCTGGGGCCAACGTCCTGACTTTC. It specifies CASSGTVHSGANVLTF.

This clone was seen only a few times. The chain links TRBV28 to TRBJ1-5; D ambiguous. This CDR3 region has 12 residues. V was trimmed by 6 bases and J by 6 bases, leaving 9 bases between them. Germline V lookup: CDR1 MDHEN, CDR2 SYDVKM. The CDR3 loop reads CASSLEGQPQHF. The CDR3 DNA follows: TGTGCCAGCAGCTTAGAGGGTCAGCCCCAGCATTTT. The full variable domain, completed using reference TRBV28 and TRBJ1-5, is DVKVTQSSRYLVKRTGEKVFLECVQDMDHENMFWYRQDPGLGLRLIYFSYDVKMKEKGDIPEGYSVSREKKERFSLILESASTNQTSMYLCASSLEGQPQHFGDGTRLSIL.

The chain has TRBV5-1 and TRBJ2-3, with D hard to call. The CDR3 runs to 14 residues. Germline CDR1 reads SGHRS; CDR2 reads YFSETQ. Trimming removed 0 bases from V and 1 base from J, with 6 bases in between. Here the CDR3 DNA reads TGCGCCAGCAGCTTGGCCGCGGGCACAGATACGCAGTATTTT. Residues: CASSLAAGTDTQYF.